Presented here are 12 T cell receptor beta chains from one specimen sequenced in a study of blood T cell repertoires in COVID-19. Profiling relied on immunoSEQ multiplex PCR, and the TCRdb table lists in-frame clones only, not all of them. The sample has 200,000 to 250,000 clones, 65% to 85% seen once. The sequenced sample was PBMCs or T cells enriched from blood (not recorded which). The receptors here all came from a woman between 40 and 55 years old who had recovered from COVID-19.

The chain recombines TRBV5-1 with TRBJ2-2, with TRBD1 matching over 7 bases. Germline V gene lookup returns CDR1 SGHRS and CDR2 YFSETQ. Losses at the gene ends were 0 bases for V and 6 bases for J; bases not matched to a gene: 2. This CDR3 has 14 amino acids. The CDR3 nucleotides are TGCGCCAGCAGCTTGGAAGGGGGCCCCGGGGAGCTGTTTTTT. Amino acid sequence: CASSLEGGPGELFF.

This sequence joins TRBV6-5 and TRBJ2-7; TRBD1 aligns across 8 bases. J gave up 2 bases and V 6 bases, and 6 bases lay outside the gene matches. CDR1 and CDR2 from the germline V gene are MNHEY and SVGAGI. CDR3 length: 14 amino acids. CDR3: CASRRETGAYEQYV. For the CDR3, the DNA is TGTGCCAGCAGACGGGAGACAGGGGCCTACGAGCAGTACGTC.

This rearrangement joins TRBV19 to TRBJ1-2, with unresolved D. The CDR3 totals 14 residues. V lost 3 bases, J lost 0 bases, and 8 bases lay in between. In germline, CDR1 is LNHDA, CDR2 SQIVND (reference sequence). Here the CDR3 DNA reads TGTGCCAGTAGTATCGGGCGGGCTAACTATGGCTACACCTTC. Its protein product is CASSIGRANYGYTF.

This chain uses TRBV5-4 with TRBJ1-2; D might be TRBD1 (5 bases). Between the trimmed V and J ends, which lost 4 bases and 4 bases, there was a span of 14 bases. CDR1 SGHNT and CDR2 YYREEE come from the germline V gene (reference sequence). The CDR3 has 14 amino acids. CDR3 coding DNA: TGTGCCAGCAGCCCGCGTCGGGGGGTCTATGGCTACACCTTC. It is translated as CASSPRRGVYGYTF. The whole variable domain, remainder taken from reference TRBV5-4 and TRBJ1-2, is ETGVTQSPTHLIKTRGQQVTLRCSSQSGHNTVSWYQQALGQGPQFIFQYYREEENGRGNFPPRFSGLQFPNYSSELNVNALELDDSALYLCASSPRRGVYGYTFGSGTRLTVV.

This chain uses TRBV7-2 with TRBJ1-5; TRBD1 matches at 8 bases. CDR3 length: 15 amino acids. Trimming removed 4 bases from V and 7 bases from J; junction bases left unmatched: 9. The germline CDR1 and CDR2 sequences are SGHTA and FQGNSA. The CDR3 region has the DNA TGTGCCAGCAGCTGGTACAGGGGGGAGGGACAGCCCCAGCATTTT. This codes for CASSWYRGEGQPQHF.

The chain couples TRBV5-1 to TRBJ2-3, with 11 bases that match TRBD2. Germline CDR1 is SGHRS and CDR2 is YFSETQ. This CDR3 spans 16 amino acids. J lost 6 bases, V lost 0 bases, and 6 bases had no gene match. CDR3 nucleotides: TGCGCCAGCAGCTTGGCCCCTAGCGGGAGGTGGGATACGCAGTATTTT. It is translated as CASSLAPSGRWDTQYF.

The J gene is TRBJ2-3, the V gene TRBV19, with D possibly matching TRBD2 (5 bases). CDR3 length: 16 amino acids. Per the germline V gene, CDR1 is LNHDA and CDR2 is SQIVND (reference sequence). Trimming left V 6 bases short and J 5 bases short, with 21 bases between. The CDR3 loop reads CASRGDPADSGDTQYF. The CDR3 DNA reads TGTGCCAGTAGGGGAGATCCGGCGGACTCCGGAGATACGCAGTATTTT.

The rearrangement joins TRBV6-5 to TRBJ1-2; 7 positions match TRBD1. The CDR3 contains 14 residues. Germline CDR1 MNHEY, CDR2 SVGAGI. V trimming: 5 bases; J trimming: 4 bases; junction bases outside the gene matches: 7. The CDR3: CASSKQGSGYGYTF. The CDR3 coding sequence is TGTGCCAGCAGTAAACAGGGGTCCGGCTATGGCTACACCTTC.

V and J are TRBV6-2 or TRBV6-3 and TRBJ2-7, with a weak D call TRBD2 (6 bases). The V gene's germline CDR1 is MNHEY and CDR2 SVGEGT. The CDR3 extends over 14 amino acids. With 5 bases removed from V and 4 bases from J, the gap between germline ends came to 15 bases. The CDR3 here is CASSGLPSGYEQYV. The CDR3, as DNA: TGTGCCAGCAGTGGTCTTCCCAGCGGGTACGAGCAGTACGTC.

This clone was seen a single time. The gene calls are TRBV30 and TRBJ2-3, with D maybe TRBD1 (6 bases). Trimming pared 1 base from V and 3 bases from J, leaving 11 bases between. The CDR3 is made up of 14 amino acids. CDR1 is GTSNPN, CDR2 SVGIG, per germline (reference sequence). The CDR3 loop is CAWSANQGTDTQYF. The CDR3 DNA reads TGTGCCTGGAGTGCTAACCAGGGGACAGATACGCAGTATTTT.

Here the CDR3 DNA reads TGTGCCAGCAGCTTAGGGACTAGCACAGATACGCAGTATTTT. Translation: CASSLGTSTDTQYF. The J gene is TRBJ2-3, the V gene TRBV11-1; weak D call: TRBD2 (5 bases). V was clipped by 1 base and J by 0 bases, with 5 bases between them. Germline V gives CDR1 SGHAT, CDR2 FQDESV (reference sequence). This CDR3 is 14 amino acids long.

J is TRBJ2-5 and V is TRBV10-3; possibly TRBD2 for D (6 bases). V was clipped by 3 bases and J by 4 bases, with 21 bases between them. CDR3 length equals 17 residues. CDR1 and CDR2 (germline): ENHRY, SYGVKD. CDR3 region: CAISDGTGGGGVETQYF. In DNA, the CDR3 is TGTGCCATCAGTGACGGGACTGGCGGAGGTGGGGTAGAGACCCAGTACTTC.